Below, 17 T cell receptor beta chains from the same sample are listed, as sequenced in a study of control samples from healthy donors and cancer patients. Sequencing was performed with immunoSEQ multiplex PCR; in TCRdb, only in-frame clones are kept and a portion is missing. The table includes about 190,000 clones, over 80% detected once. Specimen: blood. The receptors come from a man aged 18-30 years in good health.

Regarding this clone: The sample has other DNA sequences that encode this CDR3 too. This chain joins TRBV3-1 (or the pseudogene TRBV3-2) and TRBJ1-1; D remains ambiguous. Germline values: CDR1 LGHDT, CDR2 YNNKEL (reference sequence). Trimming took 3 bases from V and 2 from J, leaving 7 bases between them. The CDR3 totals 13 residues. CDR3 nucleotides: TGTGCCAGCAGCCAGGTCTTAAACACTGAAGCTTTCTTT. This encodes CASSQVLNTEAFF.

The chain couples TRBV5-1 to TRBJ2-7; TRBD2 might be the D (5 bases). CDR3 length equals 12 residues. Germline CDR1 reads SGHRS; CDR2 reads YFSETQ. V lost 4 bases and J 2 bases, leaving 7 bases between the germline ends. CDR3 region: CASSTGTYEQYF. DNA of the CDR3: TGCGCCAGCAGCACGGGGACCTACGAGCAGTACTTC.

The chain recombines TRBV10-2 with TRBJ1-5, with D uncertain. V dropped 3 bases and J dropped 4 bases, with 7 bases sitting between them. Per the germline V gene, CDR1 is WSHSY and CDR2 is SAAADI. CDR3 length: 13 residues. The CDR3 bases are TGCGCCAGCAGTGAAGGTCGTAATCAGCCCCAGCATTTT. The encoded protein is CASSEGRNQPQHF.

This clone was picked up a small number of times. The J gene is TRBJ2-7, the V gene TRBV28; the match to TRBD1 covers 9 bases. J was trimmed by 3 bases and V by 6 bases; bases with no gene match: 6. The CDR3 totals 14 residues. Per the germline V gene, CDR1 is MDHEN and CDR2 is SYDVKM. CDR3 loop: CASRTGTGLYEQYF. CDR3 in DNA: TGTGCCAGCAGAACCGGGACAGGGCTCTACGAGCAGTACTTC. The full variable domain, completed using reference TRBV28 and TRBJ2-7, is DVKVTQSSRYLVKRTGEKVFLECVQDMDHENMFWYRQDPGLGLRLIYFSYDVKMKEKGDIPEGYSVSREKKERFSLILESASTNQTSMYLCASRTGTGLYEQYFGPGTRLTVT.

The chain recombines TRBV24-1 with TRBJ2-1, with 7 bases that match TRBD1. The germline V gene has CDR1 KGHDR and CDR2 SFDVKD. The V and J ends lost 5 bases and 3 bases, in that order; junction bases with no gene match: 12. CDR3 length: 17 amino acids. The CDR3 nucleotides read TGTGCCACCAGTGGCCCATCCAAACGGGACAGCTACAATGAGCAGTTCTTC. This sequence encodes CATSGPSKRDSYNEQFF.

The chain recombines TRBV3-1 (or the pseudogene TRBV3-2) with TRBJ2-7; 7 bases are shared with TRBD1. The CDR3 has 15 residues. V dropped 2 bases and J dropped 2; count of bases not matched to a gene: 6. The germline CDR1 and CDR2 sequences are LGHDT and YNNKEL (reference sequence). The CDR3 region has the DNA TGTGCCAGCAGCCAAATAGGGACAGTTCCCTACGAGCAGTACTTC. Its protein is CASSQIGTVPYEQYF.

The rearrangement uses TRBV10-2 and TRBJ2-2; 10 bases line up with TRBD2. The length of the CDR3 is 17 residues. CDR1 and CDR2 from the germline V gene are WSHSY and SAAADI. V trimming: 5 bases; J trimming: 6 bases; junction bases outside the gene matches: 12. The CDR3 here is CASSLLAGPRLAGELFF. The CDR3 nucleotides read TGCGCCAGCAGTTTACTAGCGGGGCCAAGATTGGCCGGGGAGCTGTTTTTT.

This chain uses TRBV27 with TRBJ1-2, with TRBD1 matching over 7 bases. The ends lost 6 bases at V and 4 bases at J; junction bases unmatched: 14. The CDR3 has 16 residues. Germline V gene data show CDR1 as MNHEY and CDR2 as SMNVEV (reference sequence). The CDR3 loop is CASSQLRTGTPYGYTF. Here the CDR3 DNA reads TGTGCCAGCAGCCAACTTCGGACAGGTACACCCTATGGCTACACCTTC.

The chain joins TRBV15 to TRBJ1-1; D unclear. The germline V gene has CDR1 LNHNV and CDR2 YYDKDF (reference sequence). The CDR3 consists of 13 residues. Trimming took 6 bases from V and 5 from J, leaving 13 bases between them. The CDR3 reads CATRYSAGTEAFF. CDR3 nucleotides: TGTGCCACCAGGTACAGTGCTGGGACTGAAGCTTTCTTT.

The V and J genes are TRBV12-3 or TRBV12-4 and TRBJ2-1; D is possibly TRBD2 (5 bases). This CDR3 has 13 residues. V was clipped by 4 bases and J by 12 bases, with 16 bases between them. CDR3 coding DNA: TGTGCCAGCAGTTCCCATAGCGTAATAAGGCAGTTCTTC. This gives the protein CASSSHSVIRQFF.

CDR3 protein: CASRGGFNEKLFF. As DNA, the CDR3 is TGTGCCAGCAGGGGGGGCTTTAATGAAAAACTGTTTTTT. The chain employs TRBV6-5 and TRBJ1-4; D may be TRBD1 (6 bases). CDR1 and CDR2 from the germline V gene are MNHEY and SVGAGI. The CDR3 loop spans 13 amino acids. V lost 6 bases and J 4 bases, leaving 9 bases between the germline ends.

This clone appeared a single time. V and J are TRBV19 and TRBJ1-5; 9 bases are shared with TRBD1. The J segment lost 7 bases and the V segment lost 5 bases, leaving 12 bases of the junction unmatched. Germline CDR1 is LNHDA and CDR2 is SQIVND (reference sequence). This CDR3 has 16 residues. In DNA form, the CDR3 reads TGTGCCAGTAGTCCAGAAATACAGGGGGCAGAACAGCCCCAGCATTTT. Translation: CASSPEIQGAEQPQHF.

The chain combines TRBV27 with TRBJ2-7, with D unresolved. Germline values: CDR1 MNHEY, CDR2 SMNVEV (reference sequence). V lost 8 bases, J lost 4 bases, and 6 bases lay in between. The CDR3 contains 10 residues. As DNA, the CDR3 is TGTGCCAGCCGGTTATACGAGCAGTACTTC. Residues: CASRLYEQYF.

The chain uses TRBV3-1 (or the pseudogene TRBV3-2) and TRBJ2-7; D ambiguous. The CDR3 extends over 14 amino acids. In germline, CDR1 is LGHDT, CDR2 YNNKEL (reference sequence). V lost 5 bases and J 3 bases, leaving 14 bases between the germline ends. The CDR3 spells CASSKSTQVYEQYF. The CDR3 coding sequence is TGTGCCAGCAGCAAATCTACCCAGGTCTACGAGCAGTACTTC.

The chain joins TRBV2 to TRBJ1-1; D not resolved. CDR1 is SNHLY and CDR2 is FYNNEI in the germline V gene. The CDR3 loop spans 12 amino acids. Trimming cost V 7 bases and J 0 bases, with 6 bases left between them. The CDR3 is CASNRMNTEAFF. CDR3 DNA sequence: TGTGCCAGCAATAGGATGAACACTGAAGCTTTCTTT.

The V and J genes are TRBV5-8 and TRBJ2-3; 8 nucleotides match TRBD1. The CDR3 consists of 15 residues. CDR1 SGHTS and CDR2 YDEGEE come from the germline V gene. V dropped 4 bases and J dropped 1; count of bases not matched to a gene: 5. The CDR3 sequence: CASSPGQGRTDTQYF. CDR3 in DNA: TGTGCCAGCAGCCCAGGACAGGGTCGCACAGATACGCAGTATTTT. Filled out from reference TRBV5-8 and TRBJ2-3, the complete variable domain reads EAGVTQSPTHLIKTRGQQATLRCSPISGHTSVYWYQQALGLGLQFLLWYDEGEERNRGNFPPRFSGRQFPNYSSELNVNALELEDSALYLCASSPGQGRTDTQYFGPGTRLTVL.

In its sample, this clone was seen a few times. The chain has TRBV29-1 and TRBJ2-3, with TRBD1 as a possible D gene (8 bases). In germline, CDR1 is SQVTM, CDR2 ANQGSEA. The CDR3 consists of 12 residues. The CDR3 coding sequence is TGCAGTATACAGGGGGGGACAGATACGCAGTATTTT. Translation gives CSIQGGTDTQYF.